The 23 T cell receptor beta chains given below trace back to one sample, sequenced in a study of cytotoxic CD8 clonotypes in ibrutinib-treated CLL. Assay: immunoSEQ multiplex PCR; the TCRdb copy retains only in-frame clones and omits some. Of roughly 220,000 clones in the sample, just over 70% were seen once. The specimen was PBMCs, collected after 12 months of ibrutinib treatment. Every receptor here comes from a human donor with chronic lymphocytic leukemia.

The V gene is TRBV11-2, the J gene TRBJ2-5; 12 bases line up with TRBD2. With V trimmed by 7 bases and J by 6 bases, 12 bases remained unmatched. This CDR3 is 16 amino acids long. The germline V gene has CDR1 SGHAT and CDR2 FQNNGV. CDR3 DNA sequence: TGTGCCAGCACCAGGACTAGCGGGGAATATAAGCAGACCCAGTACTTC. Translated, it gives CASTRTSGEYKQTQYF.

The chain couples TRBV7-2 to TRBJ2-1; TRBD2 might be the D (5 bases). V lost 11 bases to trimming and J lost 14 bases, with 25 bases between them. The CDR3 has 13 amino acids. The germline V gene encodes CDR1 SGHTA and CDR2 FQGNSA. CDR3 sequence: CASKGSPPEDKFF. The DNA for the CDR3 is TGTGCCTCCAAAGGGAGCCCCCCTGAGGATAAGTTCTTC.

This chain links TRBV14 with TRBJ2-5, with 15 bases aligning to TRBD2. V trimming: 4 bases; J trimming: 2 bases; junction bases outside the gene matches: 11. The CDR3 sequence is 19 residues long. Looked up from germline, CDR1 is SGHDN and CDR2 is FVKESK. The CDR3: CASSLQPGTSGRPQETQYF. CDR3 nucleotide sequence: TGTGCCAGCAGCCTCCAACCCGGGACTAGCGGGAGGCCACAAGAGACCCAGTACTTC.

This clone came up a few times. The chain couples TRBV6-5 to TRBJ2-3; 7 bases are a match to TRBD2. Per germline, CDR1 MNHEY and CDR2 SVGAGI. V lost 4 bases, J lost 0 bases, and 1 base stayed unmatched. This CDR3 comprises 14 residues. CDR3 DNA sequence: TGTGCCAGCAGTTTTAGCGGGAGCACAGATACGCAGTATTTT. Encoded protein: CASSFSGSTDTQYF.

The CDR3 DNA reads as TGTGCCAGCAGCCCCCTGGCCCAGGCCCGCTACGAGCAGTACTTC. Its translation: CASSPLAQARYEQYF. The gene calls are TRBV27 and TRBJ2-7, with D hard to call. The CDR3 runs to 15 residues. The germline gives CDR1 MNHEY, CDR2 SMNVEV (reference sequence). V was clipped by 6 bases and J by 3 bases, with 18 bases between them.

This chain uses TRBV30 with TRBJ2-1; 8 nucleotides align to TRBD1. The CDR3 spans 14 residues. Germline CDR1 GTSNPN, CDR2 SVGIG (reference sequence). V trimming: 0 bases; J trimming: 10 bases; junction bases outside the gene matches: 8. The CDR3 here is CAWSVRQGAGEQFF. CDR3 DNA: TGTGCCTGGAGTGTACGGCAGGGGGCCGGGGAGCAGTTCTTC.

V and J are TRBV12-5 and TRBJ2-3; D is unresolved. This CDR3 has 15 residues. Trimming pared 5 bases from V and 0 bases from J, leaving 12 bases between. Germline values: CDR1 LGHNT, CDR2 FRNRAP. CDR3: CASGHGSTSTDTQYF. CDR3 DNA: TGTGCTAGTGGTCATGGAAGTACTAGCACAGATACGCAGTATTTT. The variable domain in full, with the rest retrieved from reference TRBV12-5 and TRBJ2-3, is DARVTQTPRHKVTEMGQEVTMRCQPILGHNTVFWYRQTMMQGLELLAYFRNRAPLDDSGMPKDRFSAEMPDATLATLKIQPSEPRDSAVYFCASGHGSTSTDTQYFGPGTRLTVL.

This sequence joins TRBV5-8 and TRBJ1-2; possible D gene TRBD1, 5 bases. The CDR3 spans 17 residues. Trimming left V 0 bases short and J 0 bases short, with 15 bases between. Germline CDR1 reads SGHTS; CDR2 reads YDEGEE. The CDR3 sequence is CASSLGLQATANYGYTF. The DNA for the CDR3 is TGTGCCAGCAGCTTGGGCCTACAGGCGACCGCTAACTATGGCTACACCTTC.

V usage is TRBV2 and J usage is TRBJ2-3; TRBD2 might be the D (5 bases). The V end lost 3 bases, the J end lost 2 bases, and 21 bases lay between the germline ends. CDR1 and CDR2 from the germline V gene are SNHLY and FYNNEI. There are 18 residues in the CDR3. CDR3 sequence (DNA): TGTGCCAGCAGTGAGTTAACGGGAATACGGCATCCCACAGATACGCAGTATTTT. Protein sequence: CASSELTGIRHPTDTQYF.

The chain has TRBV11-3 and TRBJ1-1, with D uncertain. This CDR3 comprises 13 residues. Deletions cut 2 bases from V and 2 bases from J, with 6 bases between. Germline V gives CDR1 SGHNT, CDR2 YENEEA. The CDR3 coding sequence is TGTGCCAGCAGCTTAAACAGTAACACTGAAGCTTTCTTT. Its protein is CASSLNSNTEAFF.

This clone was seen more than once but under ten times. This sequence joins TRBV7-2 and TRBJ1-5; D not resolved. The V and J ends lost 1 base and 2 bases respectively, with 12 bases between them. In germline, CDR1 is SGHTA, CDR2 FQGNSA. There are 16 residues in the CDR3. CDR3 bases: TGTGCCAGCAGCTTAGTCCGTGCTACTCGCAATCAGCCCCAGCATTTT. As protein: CASSLVRATRNQPQHF.

The chain has TRBV28 and TRBJ2-7; D remains ambiguous. The germline V gene has CDR1 MDHEN and CDR2 SYDVKM. Trimming cost V 5 bases and J 4 bases, with 6 bases left between them. The CDR3 has 11 amino acids. The CDR3 sequence: CASSKPYEQYF. In DNA form, the CDR3 reads TGTGCCAGCAGTAAGCCGTACGAGCAGTACTTC.

This chain links TRBV27 with TRBJ2-7; 9 nucleotides match TRBD1. V shed 6 bases, J shed 4 bases, and the junction held 10 bases outside the gene matches. Germline-derived CDR1 and CDR2 are MNHEY and SMNVEV (reference sequence). CDR3 length equals 15 residues. CDR3 loop: CASRQEGQGRYEQYF. DNA of the CDR3: TGTGCCAGCAGGCAAGAAGGACAGGGGAGGTACGAGCAGTACTTC.

The chain employs TRBV2 and TRBJ1-2, with TRBD1 matching over 10 bases. This CDR3 spans 13 amino acids. With V trimmed by 6 bases and J by 6 bases, 4 bases remained unmatched. The germline V gene has CDR1 SNHLY and CDR2 FYNNEI. CDR3 protein: CASRMTGGNGYTF. The CDR3 coding sequence is TGTGCCAGCAGGATGACAGGGGGCAATGGCTACACCTTC.

The chain combines TRBV27 with TRBJ2-7, with TRBD1 as a possible D gene (6 bases). Per the germline V gene, CDR1 is MNHEY and CDR2 is SMNVEV (reference sequence). The CDR3 contains 14 residues. Trimming pared 3 bases from V and 7 bases from J, leaving 16 bases between. CDR3 coding DNA: TGTGCCAGCAGTTTCCACGACAGGCCTGGGGAGCAGTACTTC. This encodes CASSFHDRPGEQYF.

A word on this clone: The sample holds other DNA sequences that translate to the same CDR3. The chain links TRBV18 to TRBJ2-5, with D perhaps matching TRBD2 (6 bases). Looked up from germline, CDR1 is KGHSH and CDR2 is LQKENI. The ends were cut back, 3 bases at V and 5 bases at J, with 10 bases in the middle. The CDR3 loop spans 13 amino acids. Here the CDR3 DNA reads TGTGCCAGCTCACCCCAGGGAGGCGAGACCCAGTACTTC. It encodes CASSPQGGETQYF.

This clone was counted only a few times. CDR3 region: CASSYGTGFYEQYF. CDR3 in DNA: TGTGCCAGCAGTTACGGGACAGGGTTCTACGAGCAGTACTTC. This rearrangement joins TRBV6-6 to TRBJ2-7; 9 positions match TRBD1. V shed 2 bases and J 3 bases; nucleotides not matched to a gene: 2. CDR3 length equals 14 residues. From germline, CDR1 is MNHNY and CDR2 SVGAGI (reference sequence).

The chain has TRBV6-5 and TRBJ1-5; no definite D call. Germline CDR1 MNHEY, CDR2 SVGAGI. This CDR3 comprises 15 residues. V lost 2 bases and J 0 bases, leaving 8 bases between the germline ends. CDR3 in amino acids: CASSYDGSSNQPQHF. CDR3 coding DNA: TGTGCCAGCAGTTACGACGGAAGTAGCAATCAGCCCCAGCATTTT.

The chain is built from TRBV13 and TRBJ1-2, with D possibly being TRBD1 (5 bases). CDR1 and CDR2 (germline): PRHDT, FYEKMQ (reference sequence). This CDR3 region has 13 residues. The V and J ends lost 5 bases and 4 bases respectively, with 11 bases between them. CDR3 bases: TGTGCCAGCAGCCCCGACAGCGCCTATGGCTACACCTTC. It codes for CASSPDSAYGYTF.

The chain is built from TRBV15 and TRBJ2-3; 10 nucleotides match TRBD2. Trimming cost V 1 base and J 5 bases; bases outside gene matches: 6. CDR3 length: 16 residues. CDR1 is LNHNV and CDR2 is YYDKDF in the germline V gene (reference sequence). The CDR3 region has the DNA TGTGCCACCAGCAGAGGACTAGCGGGCGACGGAGATACGCAGTATTTT. This gives the protein CATSRGLAGDGDTQYF.

The chain couples TRBV4-1 to TRBJ1-2, with 7 bases that match TRBD1. V shed 4 bases and J 1 base; nucleotides not matched to a gene: 9. The CDR3 covers 16 residues. Germline CDR1 MGHRA, CDR2 YSYEKL. The CDR3 DNA reads TGCGCCAGCAGCCCAATCGGGACAGCCCTTAACTATGGCTACACCTTC. It yields the protein CASSPIGTALNYGYTF.

This rearrangement joins TRBV7-9 to TRBJ1-3; maybe TRBD1 (6 bases). The CDR3 is 16 residues long. Germline V gives CDR1 SEHNR, CDR2 FQNEAQ (reference sequence). The V end lost 5 bases, the J end lost 0 bases, and 14 bases lay between the germline ends. CDR3 coding DNA: TGTGCCAGCAGCCTGAGGGGGTTAACCTCTGGAAACACCATATATTTT. As protein: CASSLRGLTSGNTIYF.

This sequence joins TRBV5-1 and TRBJ1-5; 10 positions agree with TRBD1. V was clipped by 0 bases and J by 5 bases; unmatched bases: 5. The CDR3 runs to 16 residues. CDR1 SGHRS and CDR2 YFSETQ come from the germline V gene. The CDR3 sequence: CASSLGGTGADQPQHF. CDR3 DNA sequence: TGCGCCAGCAGCTTGGGGGGGACAGGGGCCGATCAGCCCCAGCATTTT.